These T cell receptor beta chains were read from a single sample in a study of cytomegalovirus exposure and HLA in healthy donors. Sequenced by immunoSEQ multiplex PCR; TCRdb stores in-frame clones only, minus some. The sample lists about 95,000 clones; roughly 82% were seen once. The sequenced sample was PBMCs. The receptors were gathered from a man aged 25-40 years in good health and CMV-seropositive. CDR3s include the opening cysteine and the closing phenylalanine or tryptophan. Each record gives: V gene, clone size, D gene, J gene, CDR3 protein, CDR3 DNA. The D gene is left open where the match is weak. The listing skips clone size in some rows; elsewhere it reads once, few, many or a size class.

TRBV2	NA	TRBD1	TRBJ2-1	CASIRTGFEQFF	TGTGCCAGCATCCGGACAGGGTTTGAGCAGTTCTTC
TRBV29-1	NA	NA	TRBJ1-1	CSVWGAEAFF	TGCAGCGTGTGGGGGGCTGAAGCTTTCTTT
TRBV4-3	NA	NA	TRBJ1-1	CASSQDGGFGTEAFF	TGCGCCAGCAGCCAAGACGGAGGTTTTGGAACTGAAGCTTTCTTT
TRBV10-3	NA	TRBD2	TRBJ2-1	CAISGAGGPGNEQFF	TGTGCCATCAGTGGAGCGGGAGGGCCGGGGAATGAGCAGTTCTTC
TRBV27	NA	NA	TRBJ2-5	CASSPPGQTQYF	TGTGCCAGCAGTCCCCCGGGTCAGACCCAGTACTTC
TRBV15	NA	NA	TRBJ1-4	CATSREYGSGGEKLFF	TGTGCCACCAGCAGAGAATATGGGTCGGGGGGTGAAAAACTGTTTTTT
TRBV29-1	once	NA	TRBJ2-7	CSALGTSYEQYF	TGCAGCGCCCTAGGGACATCGTACGAGCAGTACTTC
TRBV6-6	NA	NA	TRBJ2-1	CASSPELAANEQFF	TGTGCCAGCAGTCCGGAACTAGCAGCCAATGAGCAGTTCTTC
TRBV19	NA	NA	TRBJ2-3	CASSIGGSSTDTQYF	TGTGCCAGTAGTATTGGCGGGTCTAGCACAGATACGCAGTATTTT
TRBV4-3	NA	TRBD2	TRBJ2-5	CASSQGLAGGGETQYF	TGCGCCAGCAGCCAAGGGTTAGCGGGAGGAGGAGAGACCCAGTACTTC
TRBV5-4	NA	NA	TRBJ2-2	CAPCGRDTGELFF	TGTGCGCCCTGCGGGCGGGACACCGGGGAGCTGTTTTTT
TRBV6-1	NA	TRBD1	TRBJ1-2	CASSEGTGSGGYTF	TGTGCCAGCAGTGAAGGGACAGGGAGCGGTGGCTACACCTTC
TRBV29-1	NA	NA	TRBJ2-7	CSVASSYEQYF	TGCAGCGTTGCAAGCTCCTACGAGCAGTACTTC
TRBV9	NA	TRBD2	TRBJ2-1	CASSVAASGSKEFF	TGTGCCAGCAGCGTAGCGGCTAGCGGGAGTAAAGAGTTCTTC
TRBV6-5	NA	NA	TRBJ1-2	CASSRTVNYGYTF	TGTGCCAGCAGCCGGACAGTCAACTATGGCTACACCTTC
TRBV12-5	NA	NA	TRBJ1-2	CASGLVAGRLMSGYTF	TGTGCTAGTGGTTTGGTAGCGGGACGTCTCATGTCTGGCTACACCTTC
TRBV6-1	once	NA	TRBJ1-4	CASSGRAPGEKLFF	TGTGCCAGCAGTGGGCGGGCCCCAGGTGAAAAACTGTTTTTT
TRBV11-2	NA	TRBD1	TRBJ1-1	CASSLVAGGSTEAFF	TGTGCCAGCAGCTTGGTGGCAGGGGGAAGTACTGAAGCTTTCTTT
TRBV6-5	NA	NA	TRBJ1-3	CASREGNTIYF	TGTGCCAGCAGGGAGGGAAACACCATATATTTT
TRBV29-1	NA	TRBD2	TRBJ2-7	CSVLPNPQQGLAGGPNTYEQYF	TGCAGCGTACTACCCAATCCTCAACAGGGACTAGCGGGAGGGCCAAATACCTACGAGCAGTACTTC
TRBV4-2	NA	TRBD2	TRBJ2-1	CASSQELGGNEQFF	TGTGCCAGCAGCCAAGAATTGGGAGGGAATGAGCAGTTCTTC
TRBV19	few	NA	TRBJ1-3	CASSISFRGGNTIYF	TGTGCCAGTAGTATCTCTTTCAGGGGAGGAAACACCATATATTTT
TRBV18	NA	NA	TRBJ1-1	CASSPGLATEAFF	TGTGCCAGCTCACCTGGATTAGCGACTGAAGCTTTCTTT
TRBV2	NA	NA	TRBJ2-7	CASRENYYEQYF	TGTGCCAGCAGGGAGAATTACTACGAGCAGTACTTC
TRBV28	NA	NA	TRBJ2-3	CASTSGSYSGTDTQYF	TGTGCCAGCACCTCGGGATCTTACTCGGGAACAGATACGCAGTATTTT
TRBV5-1	few	TRBD1	TRBJ1-4	CASSLTQGNEKLFF	TGCGCCAGCAGCTTGACACAGGGGAATGAAAAACTGTTTTTT
TRBV4-1	NA	TRBD1	TRBJ2-7	CASSSPGGLYEQYF	TGCGCCAGCAGCAGTCCAGGGGGCCTCTACGAGCAGTACTTC
TRBV7-2	NA	NA	TRBJ2-6	CASSFKGANVLTF	TGTGCCAGCAGCTTCAAAGGGGCCAACGTCCTGACTTTC
TRBV27	NA	NA	TRBJ2-5	CASSLQGRETQYF	TGTGCCAGCAGTTTACAGGGTAGAGAGACCCAGTACTTC
TRBV20-1	NA	NA	TRBJ2-1	CSARDQIEQFF	TGCAGTGCTAGAGATCAGATAGAGCAGTTCTTC
TRBV21-1	NA	NA	TRBJ1-4	CASSLPRDRGEKLFF	TGTGCCAGCAGCTTACCCCGGGACAGGGGGGAAAAACTGTTTTTT
TRBV27	NA	TRBD1	TRBJ2-3	CASSLIVAGQGTDTQYF	TGTGCCAGCAGTTTAATCGTCGCGGGACAGGGGACAGATACGCAGTATTTT
TRBV21-1	NA	NA	TRBJ2-7	CASSKEPGLAGIEQYF	TGTGCCAGCAGCAAAGAACCGGGACTAGCGGGAATCGAGCAGTACTTC
TRBV11-2	NA	NA	TRBJ1-3	CASSLDPTPALRNTIYF	TGTGCCAGCAGCTTAGATCCGACTCCGGCACTTAGAAACACCATATATTTT
TRBV10-1	NA	TRBD1	TRBJ2-7	CASSVGQAVQEQYF	TGCGCCAGCAGTGTCGGACAGGCCGTTCAGGAGCAGTACTTC
TRBV29-1	NA	NA	TRBJ1-3	CSVAGGNTIYF	TGCAGCGTCGCGGGTGGAAACACCATATATTTT
TRBV10-1	NA	NA	TRBJ2-5	CASSAGAGTQYF	TGCGCCAGCAGTGCCGGCGCGGGGACCCAGTACTTC
TRBV21-1	NA	NA	TRBJ1-5	CASSKVLQVRHQPQHF	TGTGCCAGCAGCAAAGTCTTACAGGTTCGGCATCAGCCCCAGCATTTT
TRBV6-5	NA	TRBD2	TRBJ2-1	CASSQTSGPGDEQFF	TGTGCCAGCAGCCAAACTAGCGGCCCCGGGGATGAGCAGTTCTTC
TRBV11-2	NA	TRBD1	TRBJ1-3	CASRTGTGGAYSGNTIYF	TGTGCCAGTCGAACCGGGACAGGGGGCGCATATTCTGGAAACACCATATATTTT
TRBV7-9	NA	TRBD1	TRBJ1-5	CASSLWAGQGDQPQHF	TGTGCCAGCAGCTTATGGGCCGGACAGGGGGATCAGCCCCAGCATTTT
TRBV29-1	NA	TRBD2	TRBJ2-1	CSADNRLAGVYNEQFF	TGCAGCGCGGACAACAGACTAGCGGGAGTATACAATGAGCAGTTCTTC
TRBV28	NA	TRBD1	TRBJ1-2	CASRGPRGHGYTF	TGTGCCAGCAGAGGTCCCAGGGGGCATGGCTACACCTTC
TRBV2	NA	NA	TRBJ1-1	CASETEMNTEAFF	TGTGCCAGCGAGACAGAGATGAACACTGAAGCTTTCTTT
TRBV19	NA	NA	TRBJ1-4	CASRGWQGNEKLFF	TGTGCCTCCCGTGGGTGGCAGGGGAATGAAAAACTGTTTTTT
TRBV7-9	NA	NA	TRBJ1-2	CASSHEGVANYGYTF	TGTGCCAGCAGCCACGAGGGTGTAGCTAACTATGGCTACACCTTC
TRBV10-1	NA	NA	TRBJ2-2	CASSGALTGELFF	TGCGCCAGTAGTGGGGCCCTGACCGGGGAGCTGTTTTTT
TRBV28	NA	NA	TRBJ2-3	CATSVPGGVKGDTQYF	TGTGCCACCAGCGTCCCCGGCGGGGTAAAAGGAGATACGCAGTATTTT
TRBV5-4	NA	TRBD1	TRBJ1-3	CASSPYGQGANTIYF	TGTGCCAGCAGCCCGTACGGACAGGGTGCCAACACCATATATTTT
TRBV5-1	NA	NA	TRBJ1-4	CASSLPGGATNEKLFF	TGCGCCAGCAGCCTCCCCGGAGGTGCAACTAATGAAAAACTGTTTTTT
TRBV7-9	few	NA	TRBJ1-5	CASSLAGQPQHF	TGTGCCAGCAGCTTAGCCGGGCAGCCCCAGCATTTT
TRBV18	NA	NA	TRBJ2-2	CASSVIGDTGELFF	TGTGCCAGCTCAGTAATAGGGGACACCGGGGAGCTGTTTTTT
TRBV27	NA	NA	TRBJ2-3	CASNPAPGFSTDTQYF	TGTGCCAGCAACCCCGCCCCAGGTTTTAGCACAGATACGCAGTATTTT
TRBV30	NA	TRBD1	TRBJ2-3	CAWSPRAPQGDTQYF	TGTGCCTGGAGTCCACGGGCCCCACAGGGGGATACGCAGTATTTT